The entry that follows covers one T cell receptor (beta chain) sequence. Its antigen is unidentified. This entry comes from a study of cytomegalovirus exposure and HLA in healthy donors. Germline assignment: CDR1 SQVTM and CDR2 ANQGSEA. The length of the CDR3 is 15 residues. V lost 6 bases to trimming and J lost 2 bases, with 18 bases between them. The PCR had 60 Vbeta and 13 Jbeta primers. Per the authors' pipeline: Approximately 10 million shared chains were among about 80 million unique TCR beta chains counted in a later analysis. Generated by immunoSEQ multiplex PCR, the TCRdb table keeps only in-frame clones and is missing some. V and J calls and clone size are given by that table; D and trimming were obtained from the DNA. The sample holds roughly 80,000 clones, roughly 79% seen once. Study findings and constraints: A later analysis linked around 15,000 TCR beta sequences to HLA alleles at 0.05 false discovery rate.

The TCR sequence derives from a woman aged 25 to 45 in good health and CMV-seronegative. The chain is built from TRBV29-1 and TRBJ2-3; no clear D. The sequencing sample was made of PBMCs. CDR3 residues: CSVPLGSIPTDTQYF. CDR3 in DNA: TGCAGCGTCCCCTTGGGCAGCATCCCCACAGATACGCAGTATTTT.